These 26 T cell receptor beta chains were all obtained from the same sample, sequenced in a study of OX40 agonist ivuxolimab in advanced cancers. The repertoire was sequenced with immunoSEQ multiplex PCR; TCRdb's copy has only in-frame clones and lacks some. The repertoire holds 50,000 to 65,000 clones, 80% to 95% seen once, with around 25% in the top ten. The sample here was CD4+ or CD8+ T cells sorted from blood, taken in a trial of the OX40 agonist ivuxolimab. These receptors were obtained from an adult with an advanced solid tumor such as melanoma, head and neck, liver or kidney cancer.

V usage is TRBV2 and J usage is TRBJ2-1, with TRBD2 matching 11 bases. This CDR3 region has 16 residues. Germline V lookup: CDR1 SNHLY, CDR2 FYNNEI. The junction had 8 bases not matched to a gene; V was cut back by 3 bases and J by 7 bases. CDR3 coding DNA: TGTGCCAGCAGTGAGTTAGCGGGAGGGCCTAAGAATGAGCAGTTCTTC. It is translated as CASSELAGGPKNEQFF.

V usage is TRBV5-6 and J usage is TRBJ2-7; D uncertain. The V gene lost 0 bases and the J gene lost 5 bases, with 6 bases spanning the gap. The CDR3 has 12 amino acids. Looked up from germline, CDR1 is SGHDT and CDR2 is YYEEEE. The chain's CDR3 is CASSLVGNEQYF. Written as DNA, the CDR3 is TGTGCCAGCAGCTTGGTTGGGAACGAGCAGTACTTC.

This clone was recorded once. The J gene is TRBJ2-3, the V gene TRBV4-1, with 8 positions matching TRBD1. Trimming took 1 base from V and 6 from J; bases not matched to a gene: 9. CDR1 and CDR2 (germline): MGHRA, YSYEKL. The CDR3 is 16 residues long. DNA of the CDR3: TGCGCCAGCAGCCAAGCGGGGACAGGCCCCCGGGATACGCAGTATTTT. Protein sequence: CASSQAGTGPRDTQYF.

V usage is TRBV7-9 and J usage is TRBJ1-4, with D perhaps TRBD1 (6 bases). With 4 bases removed from V and 6 bases from J, the gap between germline ends came to 15 bases. Per germline, CDR1 SEHNR and CDR2 FQNEAQ (reference sequence). This CDR3 region has 15 residues. The CDR3 region is CASSSKGGPHEKLFF. The CDR3 DNA is TGTGCCAGCAGCTCTAAGGGGGGACCACATGAAAAACTGTTTTTT.

This chain joins TRBV7-9 and TRBJ2-3; D gene unclear. Germline V gene data show CDR1 as SEHNR and CDR2 as FQNEAQ (reference sequence). The CDR3 sequence is 16 residues long. Trimming took 5 bases from V and 5 from J, leaving 20 bases between them. The CDR3, as DNA: TGTGCCAGCAGCCCAGACGGCTTCCCATCTGAAGATACGCAGTATTTT. Residues: CASSPDGFPSEDTQYF. The full variable domain, in which reference TRBV7-9 and TRBJ2-3 provide the parts outside the CDR3, is DTGVSQNPRHKITKRGQNVTFRCDPISEHNRLYWYRQTLGQGPEFLTYFQNEAQLEKSRLLSDRFSAERPKGSFSTLEIQRTEQGDSAMYLCASSPDGFPSEDTQYFGPGTRLTVL.

V usage is TRBV19 and J usage is TRBJ1-5; D not certain. Germline V CDR1 and CDR2: LNHDA, SQIVND (reference sequence). V lost 1 base to trimming and J lost 7 bases, with 5 bases between them. The CDR3 has 12 amino acids. CDR3 amino acids: CASSIAGQPQHF. The CDR3 DNA sequence: TGTGCCAGTAGTATAGCGGGGCAGCCCCAGCATTTT.

This clone was seen only once. This chain links TRBV28 with TRBJ2-7; TRBD2 matches at 7 bases. CDR1 and CDR2 from the germline V gene are MDHEN and SYDVKM. CDR3 length: 13 amino acids. The V gene end was trimmed by 8 bases and the J gene end by 5 bases; junction bases not matched to a gene: 9. CDR3 loop: CASVFRDYDEQYF. In nucleotides, the CDR3 is TGTGCCAGCGTATTCCGGGACTACGACGAGCAGTACTTC.

The V gene is TRBV5-6, the J gene TRBJ2-2; D ambiguous. V was trimmed by 2 bases and J by 6 bases, leaving 8 bases between them. The CDR3 covers 13 residues. Germline V gene data show CDR1 as SGHDT and CDR2 as YYEEEE. CDR3 loop: CASSFLMAGELFF. CDR3 sequence (DNA): TGTGCCAGCAGCTTTCTAATGGCCGGGGAGCTGTTTTTT.

This chain links TRBV6-5 with TRBJ2-2; 7 nucleotides line up with TRBD1. The CDR3 totals 16 residues. Germline assignment: CDR1 MNHEY and CDR2 SVGAGI. The J segment lost 1 base and the V segment lost 2 bases, leaving 4 bases of the junction unmatched. CDR3 sequence reads: CASSYKGGRNTGELFF. Written as DNA, the CDR3 is TGTGCCAGCAGTTACAAAGGGGGCAGGAACACCGGGGAGCTGTTTTTT.

The genes are TRBV7-9 and TRBJ2-1, with D tentatively TRBD1 (5 bases). The CDR3 is made up of 12 amino acids. CDR1 SEHNR and CDR2 FQNEAQ come from the germline V gene (reference sequence). V was clipped by 5 bases and J by 5 bases, with 7 bases between them. The CDR3 sequence: CASSRGDNEQFF. In DNA, the CDR3 is TGTGCCAGCAGCAGGGGTGACAATGAGCAGTTCTTC.

The chain joins TRBV9 to TRBJ1-1; D is unresolved. V was cut by 4 bases and J by 1 base, with 11 bases left in between. CDR3 length: 14 amino acids. The germline CDR1 and CDR2 sequences are SGDLS and YYNGEE. The CDR3 nucleotides are TGTGCCAGCAGCCCCCCCGGGGAGAACACTGAAGCTTTCTTT. It is translated as CASSPPGENTEAFF.

This clone was counted once. The gene calls are TRBV30 and TRBJ2-1, with 8 nucleotides matching TRBD2. Germline V gene data show CDR1 as GTSNPN and CDR2 as SVGIG (reference sequence). V shed 2 bases and J 6 bases; nucleotides not matched to a gene: 9. The CDR3 sequence is 15 residues long. The CDR3 sequence is CAWSIGREKSNEQFF. CDR3 in DNA: TGTGCCTGGAGTATCGGGAGGGAGAAGAGCAATGAGCAGTTCTTC.

The genes are TRBV6-1 and TRBJ2-7, with a possible D match to TRBD1 (5 bases). Trimming left V 6 bases short and J 2 bases short, with 11 bases between. Germline-derived CDR1 and CDR2 are MNHNS and SASEGT. The CDR3 contains 13 residues. CDR3 DNA sequence: TGTGCCAGCAGGCCACAAGGGGCCTACGAGCAGTACTTC. It encodes CASRPQGAYEQYF.

The rearrangement joins TRBV10-3 to TRBJ2-1; 9 bases match TRBD2. Germline loops: CDR1 ENHRY, CDR2 SYGVKD. This CDR3 comprises 16 residues. Losses at the gene ends were 0 bases for V and 6 bases for J; bases not matched to a gene: 6. The CDR3 reads CAISESLLAGRNEQFF. The CDR3 DNA reads TGTGCCATCAGTGAGTCCCTGCTAGCGGGACGCAATGAGCAGTTCTTC.

The J gene is TRBJ2-1, the V gene TRBV11-2, with no clear D. Germline V gene sequence: CDR1 SGHAT, CDR2 FQNNGV. V was shortened by 5 bases and J by 6 bases, with 11 bases between the two germline ends. The CDR3 is made up of 13 amino acids. CDR3 sequence reads: CASSVEKINEQFF. The CDR3 DNA is TGTGCCAGCAGCGTCGAAAAAATCAATGAGCAGTTCTTC.

The gene calls are TRBV29-1 and TRBJ2-7; D gene unclear. The CDR3 is 12 amino acids. V lost 0 bases, J lost 6 bases, and 9 bases lay in between. From germline, CDR1 is SQVTM and CDR2 ANQGSEA. In DNA, the CDR3 is TGCAGCGTTGAAGATCGCGGCCTCGAGCAGTACTTC. It yields the protein CSVEDRGLEQYF.

The V and J genes are TRBV9 and TRBJ2-3; D possibly corresponds to TRBD2 (5 bases). V shed 4 bases and J shed 4 bases, with 19 bases lying between them. Per germline, CDR1 SGDLS and CDR2 YYNGEE. The CDR3 spans 16 residues. CDR3 in amino acids: CASSHHRDEGADTQYF. In DNA form, the CDR3 reads TGTGCCAGCAGCCACCACAGAGACGAGGGTGCAGATACGCAGTATTTT.

The chain combines TRBV2 with TRBJ2-1; weak D call: TRBD1 (7 bases). The V end was cut by 3 bases, the J end by 8 bases, with 17 bases between. Germline CDR1 SNHLY, CDR2 FYNNEI. CDR3 size: 15 residues. As DNA, the CDR3 is TGTGCCAGCAGTGATCTAGCGTACACAGGGGATGAGCAGTTCTTC. Protein sequence: CASSDLAYTGDEQFF.

This clone showed up just once. The chain couples TRBV9 to TRBJ2-7; TRBD1 might be the D (6 bases). Germline V lookup: CDR1 SGDLS, CDR2 YYNGEE. The CDR3 is 14 residues long. Deletions cut 6 bases from V and 0 bases from J, with 13 bases between. The CDR3 bases are TGTGCCAGCAAACACAGGGAAAGCTCCTACGAGCAGTACTTC. Its translation is CASKHRESSYEQYF.

V is TRBV18 and J is TRBJ1-4, with 8 bases matching TRBD1. The V and J ends lost 7 bases and 8 bases, in that order; junction bases with no gene match: 6. CDR3 size: 13 residues. Germline loops: CDR1 KGHSH, CDR2 LQKENI. The chain's CDR3 is CASFGQGGEKLFF. The CDR3 DNA is TGTGCCAGCTTCGGACAGGGAGGGGAAAAACTGTTTTTT.

This chain uses TRBV20-1 with TRBJ2-5; no clear D. The J call may not be correct, given that the DNA end is closer to TRBJ2-7. Germline CDR1 DFQATT, CDR2 SNEGSKA (reference sequence). This CDR3 region has 11 residues. In nucleotides, the CDR3 is TGCAGTGCTAGCTATACCTACGAGCAGTACTTC. This encodes CSASYTYEQYF.

This chain links TRBV19 with TRBJ2-1; TRBD2 agrees at 11 bases. Per the germline V gene, CDR1 is LNHDA and CDR2 is SQIVND (reference sequence). V shed 4 bases and J 7 bases; nucleotides not matched to a gene: 6. The length of the CDR3 is 15 residues. The CDR3 protein is CASSTGTSGSNEQFF. CDR3 bases: TGTGCCAGTAGTACCGGGACTAGCGGTTCAAATGAGCAGTTCTTC.

This sequence joins TRBV19 and TRBJ1-2; a weak D match, TRBD1 (6 bases). The V gene's germline CDR1 is LNHDA and CDR2 SQIVND (reference sequence). The CDR3 length is 17 residues. With 5 bases removed from V and 1 base from J, the gap between germline ends came to 20 bases. CDR3 loop: CASSEQGWKLVNYGYTF. The CDR3 DNA sequence: TGTGCCAGTAGTGAACAGGGTTGGAAGTTGGTTAACTATGGCTACACCTTC. Together with reference TRBV19 and TRBJ1-2, the CDR3 gives the full variable domain: DGGITQSPKYLFRKEGQNVTLSCEQNLNHDAMYWYRQDPGQGLRLIYYSQIVNDFQKGDIAEGYSVSREKKESFPLTVTSAQKNPTAFYLCASSEQGWKLVNYGYTFGSGTRLTVV.

This chain joins TRBV13 and TRBJ2-1; either TRBD1 or TRBD2 may fit D (6 bases each). CDR1 is PRHDT and CDR2 is FYEKMQ in the germline V gene (reference sequence). The germline V and J ends were trimmed by 1 base and 3 bases, with 16 bases remaining between them. The CDR3 is 17 amino acids. This CDR3 is CASSLVGGQGLYNEQFF. CDR3 bases: TGTGCCAGCAGCTTAGTGGGGGGCCAGGGTCTCTACAATGAGCAGTTCTTC.

This chain connects TRBV18 to TRBJ2-7; D is possibly TRBD2 (6 bases). Trimming took 2 bases from V and 7 from J, leaving 18 bases between them. The CDR3 has 15 residues. In germline, CDR1 is KGHSH, CDR2 LQKENI. The CDR3 loop reads CASSPVRLEELEQYF. The CDR3 nucleotides are TGTGCCAGCTCACCAGTAAGACTAGAGGAATTAGAGCAGTACTTC. The variable domain in full, completed from reference TRBV18 and TRBJ2-7, reads NAGVMQNPRHLVRRRGQEARLRCSPMKGHSHVYWYRQLPEEGLKFMVYLQKENIIDESGMPKERFSAEFPKEGPSILRIQQVVRGDSAAYFCASSPVRLEELEQYFGPGTRLTVT.

The chain is built from TRBV19 and TRBJ2-3; unclear D gene. V shed 5 bases and J shed 2 bases, with 8 bases lying between them. The CDR3 contains 13 residues. Germline V gives CDR1 LNHDA, CDR2 SQIVND (reference sequence). The CDR3 DNA reads TGTGCCAGTAGTGGGGTCCCCACAGATACGCAGTATTTT. It translates to CASSGVPTDTQYF.